The rows below give T cell receptor beta chains drawn from one sample of a study of blood T cell repertoires in COVID-19. The repertoire was sequenced with immunoSEQ multiplex PCR; TCRdb's copy has only in-frame clones and lacks some. Of some 89,000 clones listed, 90% are singletons. The sample taken for sequencing was peripheral blood. The receptors shown here come from a man aged 60 to 75 with acute or convalescent COVID-19. Each CDR3 is given with its conserved first and last residue. A D gene is named only where the DNA matches it firmly. Only some rows state a clone size, as once, few, many or a class for expanded clones.

size,V,J,D,CDR3,DNA
NA,TRBV29-1,TRBJ1-1,TRBD1,CSVIGVRQGSKAFF,TGCAGCGTTATTGGGGTTAGACAGGGGTCTAAAGCTTTCTTT
NA,TRBV10-3,TRBJ2-6,NA,CAISDSKGAGANVLTF,TGTGCCATCAGTGATTCCAAGGGAGCTGGGGCCAACGTCCTGACTTTC
NA,TRBV18,TRBJ2-4,TRBD1,CASSAAGTAKNIQYF,TGTGCCAGCTCAGCCGCCGGGACAGCAAAAAACATTCAGTACTTC
NA,TRBV3-1/TRBV3-2,TRBJ2-1,NA,CASSQQRVGEQFF,TGTGCCAGCAGCCAACAGAGGGTGGGTGAGCAGTTCTTC
NA,TRBV15,TRBJ1-2,NA,CATSRDSGGNYGYTF,TGTGCCACCAGCAGAGATTCGGGAGGGAACTATGGCTACACCTTC
NA,TRBV4-2,TRBJ1-2,TRBD1,CASSQYPGDREYGYTF,TGTGCCAGCAGCCAATACCCTGGGGACAGGGAATATGGCTACACCTTC
NA,TRBV5-1,TRBJ1-1,TRBD1,CASSPGTALNTEAFF,TGCGCCAGCAGCCCCGGGACAGCGTTGAACACTGAAGCTTTCTTT
NA,TRBV19,TRBJ1-2,NA,CASSEGFLGYTF,TGTGCCAGTAGTGAGGGATTTCTTGGCTACACCTTC
NA,TRBV19,TRBJ1-2,NA,CASSMNYGYTF,TGTGCCAGTAGCATGAACTATGGCTACACCTTC
NA,TRBV2,TRBJ2-3,NA,CASTRGTDTQYF,TGTGCCAGCACTAGGGGGACAGATACGCAGTATTTT
NA,TRBV7-2,TRBJ2-3,TRBD2,CASSRSWRGGRTDTQYF,TGTGCCAGCAGCCGTTCCTGGCGGGGGGGTCGCACAGATACGCAGTATTTT
NA,TRBV27,TRBJ1-5,TRBD1,CASRPHRGNSNQPQHF,TGTGCCAGCAGACCTCACAGGGGTAATAGCAATCAGCCCCAGCATTTT
few,TRBV7-2,TRBJ1-1,NA,CASSPPGPRGTRNTEAFF,TGTGCCAGCAGCCCCCCGGGCCCCAGGGGTACAAGGAACACTGAAGCTTTCTTT
medium-sized,TRBV12-3/TRBV12-4,TRBJ1-1,NA,CASSLGRHAEAFF,TGTGCCAGCAGTTTAGGCAGACACGCTGAAGCTTTCTTT
once,TRBV29-1,TRBJ1-1,NA,CSVETGLNTEAFF,TGCAGCGTTGAGACAGGTTTGAACACTGAAGCTTTCTTT
NA,TRBV10-3,TRBJ2-3,NA,CAIGTVGDTDTQYF,TGTGCCATCGGTACAGTAGGGGACACAGATACGCAGTATTTT
NA,TRBV6-1,TRBJ1-5,NA,CASSEPFQPQHF,TGTGCCAGCAGTGAACCCTTTCAGCCCCAGCATTTT
NA,TRBV9,TRBJ1-2,TRBD1,CASSGPRTGVGYTF,TGTGCCAGCAGCGGGCCCCGGACAGGGGTTGGCTACACCTTC
NA,TRBV7-2,TRBJ2-6,NA,CASSFHSSGANVLTF,TGTGCCAGCAGCTTCCACAGCTCTGGGGCCAACGTCCTGACTTTC